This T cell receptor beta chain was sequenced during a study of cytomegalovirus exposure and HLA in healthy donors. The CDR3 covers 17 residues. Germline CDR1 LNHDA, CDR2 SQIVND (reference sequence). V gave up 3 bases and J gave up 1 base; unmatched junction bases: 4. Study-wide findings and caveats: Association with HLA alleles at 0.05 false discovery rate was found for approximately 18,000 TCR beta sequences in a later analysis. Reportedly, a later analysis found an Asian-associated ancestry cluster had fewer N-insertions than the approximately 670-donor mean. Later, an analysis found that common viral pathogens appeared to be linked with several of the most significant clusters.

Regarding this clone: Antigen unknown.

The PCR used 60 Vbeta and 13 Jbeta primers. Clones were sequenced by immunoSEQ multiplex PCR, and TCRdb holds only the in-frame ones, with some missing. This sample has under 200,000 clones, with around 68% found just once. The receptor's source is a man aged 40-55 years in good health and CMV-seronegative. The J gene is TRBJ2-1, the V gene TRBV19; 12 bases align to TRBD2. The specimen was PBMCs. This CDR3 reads CASSIRLAGGSYNEQFF. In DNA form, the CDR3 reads TGTGCCAGTAGTATTAGGCTAGCGGGAGGGTCCTACAATGAGCAGTTCTTC. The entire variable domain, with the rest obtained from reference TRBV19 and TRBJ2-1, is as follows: DGGITQSPKYLFRKEGQNVTLSCEQNLNHDAMYWYRQDPGQGLRLIYYSQIVNDFQKGDIAEGYSVSREKKESFPLTVTSAQKNPTAFYLCASSIRLAGGSYNEQFFGPGTRLTVL.